This T cell receptor (beta chain) was recorded in a study of post-analysis software for immune sequencing data. Turning to the study itself: Disease trajectories encompassed relapsing-remitting, secondary progressive and progressive-relapsing multiple sclerosis. Regarding the study as a whole: Comparison of patients with controls showed roughly five TRBV segments more frequent in patients, TRBV5-6, TRBV5-1 and TRBV20-1 among them. Controls had significantly higher normalized Chao1 diversity than multiple sclerosis patients. By F measure, strong co-clustering occurred among samples prepared in the same batch.

Unique molecular identifiers tagged the TCR beta cDNA libraries. Each sample of roughly 0.95 to 10 million input T cells yielded about 500,000 cDNA molecules, so each molecule approximated one T cell. TCRdb analysed the PCR reads with MiXCR anew, one entry per CDR3 protein. The sample lists about half a million distinct CDR3 sequences; approximately 45% were seen once. This CDR3 comprises 14 residues. Trimming took 4 bases from V and 7 from J, leaving 16 bases between them. Germline-derived CDR1 and CDR2 are SGHRS and YFSETQ. With regard to this clonotype: What it recognizes is unknown.

The clonotype comes from a girl between 10 and 17 years old with multiple sclerosis. V is TRBV5-1 and J is TRBJ2-3; D is perhaps TRBD2 (5 bases). Sequenced sample: blood. The CDR3 DNA reads as TGCGCCAGCAGCCCCGGGGTTGAGACGAATACGCAGTATTTT. It translates to CASSPGVETNTQYF.